This TCR beta chain was recorded in a study of human versus mouse CDR3 diversity and MHC coevolution. Repertoires were generated with immunoSEQ multiplex PCR, while TCRdb's copy carries only in-frame clones and drops some. Of about 83,000 clones detected, 92% appear once; the ten largest clones hold roughly 0.16%. The trim removed 4 bases at V and 0 bases at J, leaving 0 bases unmatched. In germline, CDR1 is SGHRS, CDR2 YFSETQ. The CDR3 has 15 amino acids. The TCR was taken from a person between 25 and 70 years old in good health. The chain has TRBV5-1 and TRBJ2-3; 12 bases fit TRBD2. The sequencing sample was made of naive CD4+ T cells from blood. Subset of the sample: CD45RO-negative CD62L-positive naive CD4 T cells. The CDR3 spells CASSGTSGSTDTQYF. CDR3 sequence (DNA): TGCGCCAGCAGCGGGACTAGCGGGAGCACAGATACGCAGTATTTT.